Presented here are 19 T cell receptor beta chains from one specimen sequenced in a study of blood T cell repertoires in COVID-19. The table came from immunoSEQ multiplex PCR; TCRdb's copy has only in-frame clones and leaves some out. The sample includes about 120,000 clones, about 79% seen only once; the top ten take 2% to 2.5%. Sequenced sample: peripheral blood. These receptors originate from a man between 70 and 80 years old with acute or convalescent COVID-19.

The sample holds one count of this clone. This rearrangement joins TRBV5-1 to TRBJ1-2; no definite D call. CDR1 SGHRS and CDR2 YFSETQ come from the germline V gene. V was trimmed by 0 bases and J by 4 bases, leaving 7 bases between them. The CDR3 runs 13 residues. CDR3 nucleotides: TGCGCCAGCAGCTTGGACACGTTCTATGGCTACACCTTC. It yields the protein CASSLDTFYGYTF.

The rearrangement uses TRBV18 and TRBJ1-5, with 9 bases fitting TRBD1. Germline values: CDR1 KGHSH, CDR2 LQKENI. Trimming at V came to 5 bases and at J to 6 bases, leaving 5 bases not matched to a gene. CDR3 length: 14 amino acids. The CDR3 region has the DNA TGTGCCAGCTCAAATACAGGGGGCGGTCAGCCCCAGCATTTT. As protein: CASSNTGGGQPQHF. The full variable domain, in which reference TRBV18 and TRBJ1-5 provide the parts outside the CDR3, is NAGVMQNPRHLVRRRGQEARLRCSPMKGHSHVYWYRQLPEEGLKFMVYLQKENIIDESGMPKERFSAEFPKEGPSILRIQQVVRGDSAAYFCASSNTGGGQPQHFGDGTRLSIL.

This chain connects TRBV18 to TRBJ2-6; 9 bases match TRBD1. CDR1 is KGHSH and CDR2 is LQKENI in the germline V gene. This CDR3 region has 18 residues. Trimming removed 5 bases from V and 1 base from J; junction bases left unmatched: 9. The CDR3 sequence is CASSTRDRVISGANVLTF. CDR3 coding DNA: TGTGCCAGCTCAACCCGGGACAGGGTTATATCTGGGGCCAACGTCCTGACTTTC.

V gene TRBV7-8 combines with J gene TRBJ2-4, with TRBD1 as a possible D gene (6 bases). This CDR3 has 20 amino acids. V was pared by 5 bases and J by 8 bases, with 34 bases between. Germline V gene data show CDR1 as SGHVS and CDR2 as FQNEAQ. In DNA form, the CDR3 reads TGTGCCAGCAGCACCCCTAAGGACAACAGGGCGCAATATCGATATGACATTCAGTACTTC. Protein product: CASSTPKDNRAQYRYDIQYF.

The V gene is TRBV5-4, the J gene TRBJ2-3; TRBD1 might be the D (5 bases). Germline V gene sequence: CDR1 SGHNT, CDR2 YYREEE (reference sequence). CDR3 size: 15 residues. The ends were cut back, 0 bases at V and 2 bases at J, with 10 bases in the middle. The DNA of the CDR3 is TGTGCCAGCAGCTTGGAGGGGAAATACACAGATACGCAGTATTTT. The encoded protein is CASSLEGKYTDTQYF.

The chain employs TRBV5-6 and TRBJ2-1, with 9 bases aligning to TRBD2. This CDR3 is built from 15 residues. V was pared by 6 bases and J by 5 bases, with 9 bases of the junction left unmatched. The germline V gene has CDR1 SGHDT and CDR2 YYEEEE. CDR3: CASTRDSGGNNEQFF. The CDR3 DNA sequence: TGTGCCAGCACCCGGGATAGCGGGGGAAACAATGAGCAGTTCTTC. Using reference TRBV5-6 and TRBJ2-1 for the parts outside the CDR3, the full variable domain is DAGVTQSPTHLIKTRGQQVTLRCSPKSGHDTVSWYQQALGQGPQFIFQYYEEEERQRGNFPDRFSGHQFPNYSSELNVNALLLGDSALYLCASTRDSGGNNEQFFGPGTRLTVL.

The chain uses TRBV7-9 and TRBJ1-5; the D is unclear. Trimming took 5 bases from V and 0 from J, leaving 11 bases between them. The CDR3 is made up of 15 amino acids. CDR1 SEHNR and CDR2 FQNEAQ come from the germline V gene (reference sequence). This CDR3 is CASSGGGPSNQPQHF. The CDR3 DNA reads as TGTGCCAGCAGCGGAGGTGGACCTAGCAATCAGCCCCAGCATTTT.

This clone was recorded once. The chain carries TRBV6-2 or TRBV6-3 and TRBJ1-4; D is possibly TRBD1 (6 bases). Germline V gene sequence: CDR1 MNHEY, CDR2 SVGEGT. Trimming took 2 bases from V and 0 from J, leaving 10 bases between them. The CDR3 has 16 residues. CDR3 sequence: CASSYPQGTTNEKLFF. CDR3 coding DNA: TGTGCCAGCAGTTACCCCCAGGGGACAACTAATGAAAAACTGTTTTTT.

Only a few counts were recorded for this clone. CDR3 sequence reads: CASSQGRAARDGQPQHF. Written as DNA, the CDR3 is TGTGCCAGCAGCCAAGGCAGGGCGGCCCGTGATGGTCAGCCCCAGCATTTT. The chain links TRBV3-1 (or the pseudogene TRBV3-2) to TRBJ1-5; TRBD1 might be the D (5 bases). V shed 1 base and J shed 6 bases, with 19 bases lying between them. Germline V gene data show CDR1 as LGHDT and CDR2 as YNNKEL (reference sequence). CDR3 length: 17 residues.

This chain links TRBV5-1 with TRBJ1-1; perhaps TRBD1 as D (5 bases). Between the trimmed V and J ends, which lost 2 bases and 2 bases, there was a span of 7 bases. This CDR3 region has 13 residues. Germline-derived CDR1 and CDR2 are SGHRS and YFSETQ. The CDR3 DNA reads TGCGCCAGCAGCTTACAGGATAACACTGAAGCTTTCTTT. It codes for CASSLQDNTEAFF.

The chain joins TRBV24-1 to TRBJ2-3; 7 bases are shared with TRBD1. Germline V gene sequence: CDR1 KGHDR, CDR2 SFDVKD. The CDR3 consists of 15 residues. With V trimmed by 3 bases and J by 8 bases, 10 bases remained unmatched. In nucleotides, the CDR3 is TGTGCCACCAGTGATACAACGACAACAGGGGTTACGCAGTATTTT. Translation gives CATSDTTTTGVTQYF.

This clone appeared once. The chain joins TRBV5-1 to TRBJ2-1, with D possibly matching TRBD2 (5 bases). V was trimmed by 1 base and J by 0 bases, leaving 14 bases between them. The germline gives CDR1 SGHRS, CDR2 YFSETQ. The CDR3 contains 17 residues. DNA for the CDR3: TGCGCCAGCAGCTTGCGTTCGGGAACCACCTCCTACAATGAGCAGTTCTTC. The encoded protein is CASSLRSGTTSYNEQFF.

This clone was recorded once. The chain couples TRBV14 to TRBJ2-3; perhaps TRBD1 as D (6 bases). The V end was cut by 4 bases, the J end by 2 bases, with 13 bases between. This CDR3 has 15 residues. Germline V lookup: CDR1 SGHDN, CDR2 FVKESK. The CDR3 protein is CASSPRQAHTDTQYF. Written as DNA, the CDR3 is TGTGCCAGCAGCCCGCGACAGGCCCACACAGATACGCAGTATTTT.

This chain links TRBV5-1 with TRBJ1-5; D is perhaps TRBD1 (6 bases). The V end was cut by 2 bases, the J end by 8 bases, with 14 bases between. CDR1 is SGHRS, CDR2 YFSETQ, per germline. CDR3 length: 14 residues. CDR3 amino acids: CASSFGYAGEPQHF. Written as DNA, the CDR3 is TGCGCCAGCAGCTTTGGATACGCAGGGGAGCCCCAGCATTTT.

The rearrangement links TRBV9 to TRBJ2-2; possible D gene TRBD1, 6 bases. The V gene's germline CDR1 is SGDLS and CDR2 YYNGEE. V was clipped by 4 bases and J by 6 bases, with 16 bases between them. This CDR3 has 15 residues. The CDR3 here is CASSQRDNSPGELFF. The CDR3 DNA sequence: TGTGCCAGCAGCCAAAGGGACAACAGCCCCGGGGAGCTGTTTTTT.

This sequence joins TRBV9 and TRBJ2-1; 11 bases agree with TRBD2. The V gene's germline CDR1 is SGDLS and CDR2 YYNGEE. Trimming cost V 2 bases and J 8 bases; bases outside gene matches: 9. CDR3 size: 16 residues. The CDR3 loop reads CASSVLSGGASYEQFF. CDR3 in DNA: TGTGCCAGCAGCGTCCTTAGCGGGGGGGCCAGCTATGAGCAGTTCTTC.

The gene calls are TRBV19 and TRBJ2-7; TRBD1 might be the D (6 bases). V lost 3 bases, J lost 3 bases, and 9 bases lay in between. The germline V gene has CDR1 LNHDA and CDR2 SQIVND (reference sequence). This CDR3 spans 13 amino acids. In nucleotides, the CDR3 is TGTGCCAGTAGTATTGCGACAGGCTACGAGCAGTACTTC. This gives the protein CASSIATGYEQYF.

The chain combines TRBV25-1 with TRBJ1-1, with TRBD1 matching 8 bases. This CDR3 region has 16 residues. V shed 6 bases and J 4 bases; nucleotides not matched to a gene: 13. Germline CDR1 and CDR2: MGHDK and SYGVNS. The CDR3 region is CASRMSAGGRGTEAFF. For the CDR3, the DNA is TGTGCCAGCAGAATGTCGGCAGGGGGCCGGGGCACTGAAGCTTTCTTT.

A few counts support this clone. CDR3 loop: CASSLPGTGADTEAFF. CDR3 nucleotide sequence: TGTGCCAGCAGTTTACCCGGGACAGGGGCTGACACTGAAGCTTTCTTT. This rearrangement joins TRBV28 to TRBJ1-1; 10 bases match TRBD1. CDR3 size: 16 residues. Trimming cost V 2 bases and J 3 bases; bases outside gene matches: 6. CDR1 and CDR2 (germline): MDHEN, SYDVKM.